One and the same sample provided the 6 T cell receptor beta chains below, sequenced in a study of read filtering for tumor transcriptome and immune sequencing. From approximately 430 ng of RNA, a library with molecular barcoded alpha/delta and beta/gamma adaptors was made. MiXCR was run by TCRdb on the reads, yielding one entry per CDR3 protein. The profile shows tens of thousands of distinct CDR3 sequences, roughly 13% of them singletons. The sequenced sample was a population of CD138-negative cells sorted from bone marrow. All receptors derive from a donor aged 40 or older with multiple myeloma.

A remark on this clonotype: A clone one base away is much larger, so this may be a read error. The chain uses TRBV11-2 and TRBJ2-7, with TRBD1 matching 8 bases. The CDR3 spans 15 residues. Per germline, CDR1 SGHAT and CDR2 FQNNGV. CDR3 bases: TGTGCCAGCAGCTTTTACAGGGGGTACAACTACGAGCAGTGCTTC. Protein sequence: CASSFYRGYNYEQCF.

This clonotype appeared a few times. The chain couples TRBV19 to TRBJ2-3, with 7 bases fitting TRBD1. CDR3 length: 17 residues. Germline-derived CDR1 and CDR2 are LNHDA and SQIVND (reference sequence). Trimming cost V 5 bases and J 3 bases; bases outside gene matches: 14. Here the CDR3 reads CASSGTQQGWGTDTQYF. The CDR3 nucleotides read TGTGCCAGTAGTGGGACCCAACAGGGGTGGGGAACAGATACGCAGTATTTT.

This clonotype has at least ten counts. CDR3 region: CASSHTGTGSFRGTGELFF. CDR3 nucleotides: TGTGCCAGTAGTCATACCGGGACAGGGTCTTTTCGAGGGACCGGGGAGCTGTTTTTT. The chain couples TRBV19 to TRBJ2-2; TRBD1 aligns across 9 bases. The CDR3 has 19 amino acids. V trimming: 5 bases; J trimming: 5 bases; junction bases outside the gene matches: 18. The germline CDR1 and CDR2 sequences are LNHDA and SQIVND (reference sequence). Full variable domain (missing parts from reference TRBV19 and TRBJ2-2): DGGITQSPKYLFRKEGQNVTLSCEQNLNHDAMYWYRQDPGQGLRLIYYSQIVNDFQKGDIAEGYSVSREKKESFPLTVTSAQKNPTAFYLCASSHTGTGSFRGTGELFFGEGSRLTVL.

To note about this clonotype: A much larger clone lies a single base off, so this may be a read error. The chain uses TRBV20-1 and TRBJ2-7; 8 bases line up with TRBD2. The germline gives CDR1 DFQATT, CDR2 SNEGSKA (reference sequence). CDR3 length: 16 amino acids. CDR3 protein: CSARDGTRSFGYERYF. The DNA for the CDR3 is TGCAGTGCTAGAGATGGGACTAGGTCTTTCGGCTACGAGCGGTACTTC.

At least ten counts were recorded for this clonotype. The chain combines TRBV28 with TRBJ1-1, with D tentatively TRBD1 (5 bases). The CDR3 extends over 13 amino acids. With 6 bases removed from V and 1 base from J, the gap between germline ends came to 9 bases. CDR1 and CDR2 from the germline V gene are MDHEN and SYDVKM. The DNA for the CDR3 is TGTGCCAGCAGCGACGACAGGAACACTGAAGCTTTCTTT. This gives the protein CASSDDRNTEAFF.

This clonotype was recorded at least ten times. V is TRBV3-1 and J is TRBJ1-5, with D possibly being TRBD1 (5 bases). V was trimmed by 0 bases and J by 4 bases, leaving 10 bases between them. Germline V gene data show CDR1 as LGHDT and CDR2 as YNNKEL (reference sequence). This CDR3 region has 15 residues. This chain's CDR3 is CASSQDTGPNQPQHF. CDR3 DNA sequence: TGTGCCAGCAGCCAAGATACGGGGCCGAATCAGCCCCAGCATTTT.